Following are 12 T cell receptor beta chains from one sample sequenced in a study of T cells in Graves' hyperthyroidism and ophthalmopathy. The CDR3 regions of TCR beta were amplified from RNA transcripts. The TCR CDR3 was amplified in a first-round RT-PCR using the HTBI primer set. From the multiplex PCR reads, TCRdb called clonotypes with MiXCR, one entry per CDR3 protein. This sample yields 450,000 to 600,000 distinct CDR3 sequences, of which about 20% are seen a single time; roughly 50% belongs to the top ten. Sequenced input: blood. These receptors all come from a man aged 40-49 years with Graves' ophthalmopathy.

The chain joins TRBV6-9 to TRBJ2-1; the D call may be TRBD1 or TRBD2 (5 bases each). CDR1 MNHGY and CDR2 SVAAGI come from the germline V gene. The CDR3 contains 15 residues. The V end lost 4 bases, the J end lost 6 bases, and 16 bases lay between the germline ends. The CDR3 nucleotides are TGTGCCAGCAGTTGGCCTGTGGGGGTGGGCAATGAGCAGTTCTTC. This codes for CASSWPVGVGNEQFF.

This clonotype was picked up many times. The chain couples TRBV30 to TRBJ1-1; D unclear. Germline-derived CDR1 and CDR2 are GTSNPN and SVGIG (reference sequence). V lost 5 bases to trimming and J lost 7 bases, with 8 bases between them. The CDR3 length is 10 residues. In DNA, the CDR3 is TGTGCCTGGGGCCACCGTGAAGCTTTCTTT. This gives the protein CAWGHREAFF.

The chain has TRBV6-5 and TRBJ2-2, with 9 bases aligning to TRBD2. The CDR3 runs 20 residues. Trimming at V came to 0 bases and at J to 4 bases, leaving 15 bases not matched to a gene. From germline, CDR1 is MNHEY and CDR2 SVGAGI. The CDR3 spells CASSYSRLLWTSEGTGELFF. Written as DNA, the CDR3 is TGTGCCAGCAGTTACTCCCGACTCCTTTGGACTAGCGAGGGCACCGGGGAGCTGTTTTTT.

This clonotype was recorded at least ten times. The chain joins TRBV5-1 to TRBJ2-3, with 11 nucleotides matching TRBD2. There are 15 residues in the CDR3. CDR1 and CDR2 from the germline V gene are SGHRS and YFSETQ. The J segment lost 4 bases and the V segment lost 3 bases, leaving 4 bases of the junction unmatched. CDR3 in amino acids: CASSYSGGAADTQYF. In nucleotides, the CDR3 is TGCGCCAGCAGCTATAGCGGGGGGGCGGCAGATACGCAGTATTTT.

The table lists this clonotype with many counts. The rearrangement joins TRBV5-1 to TRBJ2-3; D may be TRBD2 (6 bases). V was cut by 0 bases and J by 0 bases, with 11 bases left in between. This CDR3 spans 16 amino acids. Germline loops: CDR1 SGHRS, CDR2 YFSETQ. The CDR3 region has the DNA TGCGCCAGCAGCTTGGGTCAGGGACTGAGCACAGATACGCAGTATTTT. Its protein product is CASSLGQGLSTDTQYF. Full variable domain (missing parts from reference TRBV5-1 and TRBJ2-3): KAGVTQTPRYLIKTRGQQVTLSCSPISGHRSVSWYQQTPGQGLQFLFEYFSETQRNKGNFPGRFSGRQFSNSRSEMNVSTLELGDSALYLCASSLGQGLSTDTQYFGPGTRLTVL.

Many counts were recorded for this clonotype. The CDR3 is CASSDGDEGTEAFF. CDR3 DNA: TGTGCCAGCAGTGACGGGGACGAAGGCACTGAAGCTTTCTTT. The J gene is TRBJ1-1, the V gene TRBV2; tentatively, D is TRBD1 (5 bases). The V end was cut by 3 bases, the J end by 4 bases, with 12 bases between. The CDR3 consists of 14 residues. Germline V gene sequence: CDR1 SNHLY, CDR2 FYNNEI.

V gene TRBV5-1 combines with J gene TRBJ2-7; 8 bases match TRBD2. J lost 5 bases, V lost 1 base, and 8 bases had no gene match. This CDR3 is 15 amino acids long. Germline values: CDR1 SGHRS, CDR2 YFSETQ. The CDR3 sequence: CASSLLPGGPHEQYF. The CDR3 bases are TGCGCCAGCAGCTTGTTACCGGGAGGGCCCCACGAGCAGTACTTC.

In the case of this clonotype: This may be a read error, as it is one base from a much larger clone. This chain uses TRBV20-1 with TRBJ2-3; D possibly corresponds to TRBD2 (6 bases). The V gene's germline CDR1 is DFQATT and CDR2 SNEGSKA (reference sequence). V lost 8 bases and J lost 5, with 17 bases in between. The CDR3 is made up of 13 amino acids. Written as DNA, the CDR3 is TGCAGTTTCTATGGAGGGCCCATAGATACGCAGTATTTT. As protein: CSFYGGPIDTQYF.

The V and J genes are TRBV29-1 and TRBJ1-5, with D maybe TRBD1 (6 bases). Germline V CDR1 and CDR2: SQVTM, ANQGSEA. The CDR3 spans 15 residues. Trimming took off 4 bases at V and 1 base at J, with 14 bases between the two ends. The CDR3 here is CSVVAGAGSNQPQHF. The CDR3 DNA follows: TGCAGCGTTGTCGCAGGGGCGGGAAGCAATCAGCCCCAGCATTTT. Complete variable domain (other parts from reference TRBV29-1 and TRBJ1-5): SAVISQKPSRDICQRGTSLTIQCQVDSQVTMMFWYRQQPGQSLTLIATANQGSEATYESGFVIDKFPISRPNLTFSTLTVSNMSPEDSSIYLCSVVAGAGSNQPQHFGDGTRLSIL.

This clonotype showed up many times. V gene TRBV28 combines with J gene TRBJ2-5; TRBD1 aligns across 7 bases. Looked up from germline, CDR1 is MDHEN and CDR2 is SYDVKM. Losses at the gene ends were 3 bases for V and 5 bases for J; bases not matched to a gene: 9. There are 15 residues in the CDR3. The CDR3 nucleotides read TGTGCCAGCAGTTTGGACAGGCGGTGGCACGAGACCCAGTACTTC. It encodes CASSLDRRWHETQYF.

This clonotype was seen only a few times. CDR3 nucleotides: TGTGCCAGCAGGCCCTCCGGGACAGTTAACTATGGCTACACCTTC. Protein sequence: CASRPSGTVNYGYTF. V is TRBV12-3 or TRBV12-4 and J is TRBJ1-2; 7 bases are a match to TRBD1. Trimming at V came to 6 bases and at J to 1 base, leaving 8 bases not matched to a gene. The CDR3 length is 15 residues.

The chain carries TRBV4-1 and TRBJ2-4; TRBD2 matches 13 bases. The CDR3 has 21 residues. From germline, CDR1 is MGHRA and CDR2 YSYEKL. J lost 3 bases, V lost 1 base, and 15 bases had no gene match. The CDR3 coding sequence is TGCGCCAGCAGCCAAGTCCCAGACATACTAGCGGGAGGGCAGGGCAAAAACATTCAGTACTTC. Its translation is CASSQVPDILAGGQGKNIQYF.